These T cell receptor beta chains were read from a single sample in a study of blood T cell repertoires in COVID-19. Assay used: immunoSEQ multiplex PCR; TCRdb lists only in-frame clones, some missing. The profile covers 230,000 or so clones, with 81% appearing a single time and roughly 8% taken by the ten largest. Sequencing was done on a sample of peripheral blood. All receptors come from a woman older than 75 with COVID-19, enrolled during active disease. The CDR3 runs from the conserved cysteine through the conserved F or W. Each record gives: clone size, D gene, V gene, J gene, CDR3 protein, CDR3 DNA. D genes are given only for firm matches. Rows give clone size only sometimes, using once, few, many, or a class for an expanded clone.

size: NA; D: NA; V: TRBV29-1; J: TRBJ1-2; CDR3: CSVEGEGGDGYTF; DNA: TGCAGCGTTGAAGGAGAGGGAGGGGATGGCTACACCTTC
size: NA; D: TRBD2; V: TRBV9; J: TRBJ2-1; CDR3: CASSVSSGGPQGEQFF; DNA: TGTGCCAGCAGCGTATCTAGCGGGGGGCCTCAAGGGGAGCAGTTCTTC
size: NA; D: TRBD1; V: TRBV30; J: TRBJ1-1; CDR3: CAWGQGGAEAFF; DNA: TGTGCCTGGGGACAGGGAGGCGCTGAAGCTTTCTTT
size: NA; D: NA; V: TRBV28; J: TRBJ1-5; CDR3: CASYRDAQPQHF; DNA: TGTGCCAGCTACAGGGACGCTCAGCCCCAGCATTTT
size: NA; D: TRBD2; V: TRBV9; J: TRBJ2-3; CDR3: CASSGRLAGVTLSTDTQYF; DNA: TGTGCCAGCAGCGGCAGATTAGCGGGAGTGACCCTTAGCACAGATACGCAGTATTTT
size: NA; D: NA; V: TRBV12-3/TRBV12-4; J: TRBJ2-3; CDR3: CASGQGSTDTQYF; DNA: TGTGCCAGCGGGCAGGGTAGCACAGATACGCAGTATTTT
size: NA; D: NA; V: TRBV2; J: TRBJ1-5; CDR3: CASSELGGRQPQHF; DNA: TGTGCCAGCAGTGAATTGGGCGGGCGGCAGCCCCAGCATTTT
size: NA; D: NA; V: TRBV7-3; J: TRBJ1-1; CDR3: CASSLTAPNTEAFF; DNA: TGTGCCAGCAGCTTAACGGCACCGAACACTGAAGCTTTCTTT
size: NA; D: NA; V: TRBV4-1; J: TRBJ1-5; CDR3: CASSHQAENQPQHF; DNA: TGCGCCAGCAGCCATCAGGCAGAGAATCAGCCCCAGCATTTT
size: NA; D: NA; V: TRBV9; J: TRBJ2-2; CDR3: CASSGDYAGELFF; DNA: TGTGCCAGCAGCGGCGACTATGCCGGGGAGCTGTTTTTT
size: NA; D: TRBD1; V: TRBV6-5; J: TRBJ2-5; CDR3: CASSLTGGGETQYF; DNA: TGTGCCAGCAGTCTTACAGGGGGCGGTGAGACCCAGTACTTC
size: few; D: TRBD2; V: TRBV3-1/TRBV3-2; J: TRBJ2-1; CDR3: CASSQVAGGGYNEQFF; DNA: TGTGCCAGCAGCCAAGTTGCGGGAGGGGGGTACAATGAGCAGTTCTTC
size: NA; D: NA; V: TRBV18; J: TRBJ1-4; CDR3: CASSPPVRGNEKLFF; DNA: TGTGCCAGCTCACCACCGGTCAGGGGAAATGAAAAACTGTTTTTT
size: once; D: TRBD1; V: TRBV30; J: TRBJ1-2; CDR3: CAWRIGGSDYGYTF; DNA: TGTGCCTGGAGAATAGGGGGCTCGGACTATGGCTACACCTTC
size: NA; D: TRBD1; V: TRBV7-2; J: TRBJ2-6; CDR3: CASSLSNQGASGANVLTF; DNA: TGTGCCAGCAGCTTATCGAATCAGGGGGCCTCTGGGGCCAACGTCCTGACTTTC
size: NA; D: NA; V: TRBV7-9; J: TRBJ1-1; CDR3: CASSLGAAWNTEAFF; DNA: TGTGCCAGCAGCTTAGGAGCGGCCTGGAACACTGAAGCTTTCTTT
size: NA; D: TRBD1; V: TRBV6-2/TRBV6-3; J: TRBJ2-7; CDR3: CASSSGQGLTYEQYF; DNA: TGTGCCAGCAGCTCTGGACAGGGCCTAACCTACGAGCAGTACTTC
size: NA; D: NA; V: TRBV7-2; J: TRBJ1-1; CDR3: CASSPRTEAFF; DNA: TGTGCCAGCAGCCCGAGGACTGAAGCTTTCTTT
size: NA; D: TRBD2; V: TRBV29-1; J: TRBJ2-3; CDR3: CSSAAGVPDTQYF; DNA: TGCAGCTCCGCGGCGGGAGTCCCAGATACGCAGTATTTT
size: NA; D: TRBD1; V: TRBV25-1; J: TRBJ1-1; CDR3: CASSRQGMNTEAFF; DNA: TGTGCCAGCAGTAGACAGGGGATGAACACTGAAGCTTTCTTT
size: NA; D: NA; V: TRBV5-4; J: TRBJ2-5; CDR3: CASSLAGRETQYF; DNA: TGTGCCAGCAGCTTGGCGGGTCGGGAGACCCAGTACTTC
size: NA; D: TRBD1; V: TRBV29-1; J: TRBJ2-7; CDR3: CSVYTGDYEQYF; DNA: TGCAGCGTGTATACAGGGGATTACGAGCAGTACTTC
size: NA; D: NA; V: TRBV27; J: TRBJ2-7; CDR3: CASSFKQAAYEQYF; DNA: TGTGCCAGCAGTTTCAAACAGGCTGCCTACGAGCAGTACTTC
size: few; D: NA; V: TRBV7-9; J: TRBJ1-6; CDR3: CASSLEGSSPLHF; DNA: TGTGCCAGCAGCCTCGAGGGATCGTCACCCCTCCACTTT
size: NA; D: NA; V: TRBV18; J: TRBJ1-1; CDR3: CASSPSLNTEAFF; DNA: TGTGCCAGCTCACCAAGCCTGAACACTGAAGCTTTCTTT
size: NA; D: NA; V: TRBV6-6; J: TRBJ2-2; CDR3: CASKEGPAGELFF; DNA: TGTGCCTCCAAGGAGGGCCCCGCCGGGGAGCTGTTTTTT
size: NA; D: TRBD2; V: TRBV28; J: TRBJ2-3; CDR3: CASSLGLAGPPTDTQYF; DNA: TGTGCCAGCAGTTTGGGCCTAGCGGGACCCCCGACAGATACGCAGTATTTT
size: NA; D: NA; V: TRBV19; J: TRBJ2-5; CDR3: CASSMSRGMRETQYF; DNA: TGTGCCAGTAGTATGTCAAGAGGTATGAGGGAGACCCAGTACTTC
size: NA; D: NA; V: TRBV7-9; J: TRBJ1-3; CDR3: CASSFPYSGNTIYF; DNA: TGTGCCAGCAGCTTCCCGTATTCTGGAAACACCATATATTTT
size: NA; D: TRBD1; V: TRBV7-9; J: TRBJ1-6; CDR3: CASRSTGGNSPLHF; DNA: TGTGCCAGCAGATCGACAGGGGGTAATTCACCCCTCCACTTT
size: many; D: NA; V: TRBV30; J: TRBJ1-2; CDR3: CAWKGVLYGYTF; DNA: TGTGCCTGGAAGGGAGTCCTCTATGGCTACACCTTC
size: NA; D: TRBD1; V: TRBV5-1; J: TRBJ1-1; CDR3: CASSFGTALNTEAFF; DNA: TGCGCCAGCAGCTTCGGGACAGCCCTGAACACTGAAGCTTTCTTT
size: NA; D: NA; V: TRBV28; J: TRBJ1-5; CDR3: CASSRGGPLGQPQHF; DNA: TGTGCCAGCAGTCGGGGAGGGCCCCTCGGTCAGCCCCAGCATTTT
size: NA; D: TRBD2; V: TRBV7-6; J: TRBJ2-1; CDR3: CASSRSGLASLNEQFF; DNA: TGTGCCAGCAGCCGCTCGGGACTAGCGAGCCTCAATGAGCAGTTCTTC
size: few; D: TRBD1; V: TRBV28; J: TRBJ1-4; CDR3: CASSLEGGPNEKLFF; DNA: TGTGCCAGCAGTTTAGAAGGGGGCCCTAATGAAAAACTGTTTTTT
size: NA; D: TRBD1; V: TRBV5-1; J: TRBJ1-6; CDR3: CASSLGQGESPLHF; DNA: TGCGCCAGCAGCCTGGGACAGGGAGAATCACCCCTCCACTTT
size: NA; D: TRBD2; V: TRBV3-1/TRBV3-2; J: TRBJ2-5; CDR3: CASSQRTSGGETQYF; DNA: TGTGCCAGCAGCCAAAGGACTAGCGGGGGTGAGACCCAGTACTTC
size: NA; D: TRBD2; V: TRBV7-2; J: TRBJ2-7; CDR3: CASSRTSAMSSYEQYF; DNA: TGTGCCAGCAGCCGGACTAGCGCCATGAGCTCCTACGAGCAGTACTTC